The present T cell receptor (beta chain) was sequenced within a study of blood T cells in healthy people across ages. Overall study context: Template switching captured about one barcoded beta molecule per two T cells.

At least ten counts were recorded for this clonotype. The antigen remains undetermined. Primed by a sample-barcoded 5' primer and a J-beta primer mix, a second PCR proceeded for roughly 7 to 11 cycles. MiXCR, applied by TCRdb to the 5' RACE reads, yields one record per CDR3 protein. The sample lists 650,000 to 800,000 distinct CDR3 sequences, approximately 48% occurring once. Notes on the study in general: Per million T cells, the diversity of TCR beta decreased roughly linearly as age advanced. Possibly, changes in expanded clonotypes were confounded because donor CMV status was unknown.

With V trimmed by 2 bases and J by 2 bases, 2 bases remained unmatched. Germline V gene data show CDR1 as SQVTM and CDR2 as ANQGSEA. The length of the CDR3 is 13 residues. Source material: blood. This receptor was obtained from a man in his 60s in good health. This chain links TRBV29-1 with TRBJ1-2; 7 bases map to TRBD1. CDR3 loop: CSVEFRGNYGYTF. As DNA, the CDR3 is TGCAGCGTTGAATTCAGGGGGAACTATGGCTACACCTTC.